Presented here are 13 T cell receptor beta chains from one specimen sequenced in a study of T-cell reconstitution after alpha-beta-depleted transplantation in children. Preparation of the TCRbeta library was carried out with unique molecular identifiers. TCRdb reanalysed the PCR reads using MiXCR and keeps one entry per CDR3 protein. The sample has about 980,000 distinct CDR3 sequences; less than 30% are singletons. The material was PBMCs, mostly from graft donor cells, obtained 360 days after TCRalphabeta/CD19-depleted stem cell transplant. Receptors originate from a boy under two years old who had a stem cell transplant for SCID, so the T cells may come from the graft donor.

As to this clonotype: The conserved phenylalanine or tryptophan normally closing the CDR3 is absent here, so this likely arose from a read error. The chain combines TRBV4-2 with TRBJ1-1, with 11 bases fitting TRBD1. Losses at the gene ends were 1 base for V and 1 base for J; bases not matched to a gene: 5. Germline V gene lookup returns CDR1 LGHNA and CDR2 YNFKEQ. This CDR3 region has 17 residues. The CDR3 region has the DNA TGTGCCAGCAGCCAAGGGACAGGGGGCTTGGGGAACACTGAAGCTTTCTGT. Translated, it gives CASSQGTGGLGNTEAFC.

V and J are TRBV3-1 and TRBJ2-5; 8 positions agree with TRBD1. Germline CDR1 and CDR2: LGHDT and YNNKEL (reference sequence). The CDR3 is 15 amino acids. The junction had 9 bases not matched to a gene; V was cut back by 4 bases and J by 5 bases. CDR3 residues: CASSPRQGPRETQYF. In DNA form, the CDR3 reads TGTGCCAGCAGCCCTCGACAGGGGCCCCGGGAGACCCAGTACTTC.

This clonotype was observed a handful of times. The CDR3 sequence: CASSLFRVTEAFF. The CDR3 bases are TGTGCCAGCAGCTTATTCCGGGTGACTGAAGCTTTCTTT. The J gene is TRBJ1-1, the V gene TRBV7-2; D ambiguous. V shed 2 bases and J shed 5 bases, with 9 bases lying between them. Germline values: CDR1 SGHTA, CDR2 FQGNSA. This CDR3 has 13 amino acids. Looking up the rest from reference TRBV7-2 and TRBJ1-1 gives the full variable domain: GAGVSQSPSNKVTEKGKDVELRCDPISGHTALYWYRQSLGQGLEFLIYFQGNSAPDKSGLPSDRFSAERTGGSVSTLTIQRTQQEDSAVYLCASSLFRVTEAFFGQGTRLTVV.

A remark on this clonotype: Since no conserved phenylalanine or tryptophan closes the CDR3, a read error is the likely cause. J is TRBJ2-3 and V is TRBV24-1; TRBD1 is a possible D gene (5 bases). Germline CDR1 and CDR2: KGHDR and SFDVKD. This CDR3 contains 14 residues. Trimming removed 9 bases from V and 0 bases from J, with 12 bases in between. CDR3 in amino acids: CATGTRTSTDTQYV. The CDR3 coding sequence is TGTGCCACCGGAACAAGGACAAGCACAGATACGCAGTATGTT.

DNA for the CDR3: TGTGCCAGCACCCCAGGTCAGGGCGAGACCCAGTACTTC. Translating gives CASTPGQGETQYF. The chain carries TRBV12-3 or TRBV12-4 and TRBJ2-5; TRBD1 might be the D (5 bases). The V and J ends lost 7 bases and 5 bases respectively, with 14 bases between them. This CDR3 spans 13 amino acids.

The chain recombines TRBV28 with TRBJ2-3; 7 nucleotides align to TRBD1. Germline CDR1 and CDR2: MDHEN and SYDVKM. V shed 8 bases, J shed 0 bases, and the junction held 8 bases outside the gene matches. CDR3 length: 15 amino acids. DNA of the CDR3: TGTGCCAGCGCTTGGTCGGACAGGAGCACAGATACGCAGTATTTT. Amino acid sequence: CASAWSDRSTDTQYF.

This clonotype was seen only a few times. V gene TRBV5-1 combines with J gene TRBJ2-7; 14 bases agree with TRBD2. Germline CDR1 SGHRS, CDR2 YFSETQ. The CDR3 is made up of 17 amino acids. J gave up 3 bases and V 2 bases, and 7 bases lay outside the gene matches. CDR3: CASSFGRTSGGRYEQYF. CDR3 in DNA: TGCGCCAGCAGCTTCGGACGGACTAGCGGGGGGCGCTACGAGCAGTACTTC.

The rearrangement uses TRBV7-6 and TRBJ1-6, with unresolved D. CDR1 SGHVS and CDR2 FNYEAQ come from the germline V gene. V dropped 3 bases and J dropped 9 bases, with 9 bases sitting between them. There are 13 residues in the CDR3. CDR3 residues: CASSFAAVSPLHF. In DNA form, the CDR3 reads TGTGCCAGCAGCTTTGCGGCAGTTTCACCCCTCCACTTT.

Remarks on this clonotype: A read error is possible here, since a much larger clone lies one base away. The genes are TRBV28 and TRBJ2-1; D is tentatively TRBD1 or TRBD2 (5 bases each). The germline gives CDR1 MDHEN, CDR2 SYDVKM. The CDR3 sequence is 14 residues long. The CDR3, as DNA: TGTGCCAGCACTTTAGATACGGGACACAATGAGCAGTTCTTC. It codes for CASTLDTGHNEQFF.

This clonotype came up a few times. The V call is TRBV5-1, the J call TRBJ1-4, with a weak D call TRBD1 (5 bases). The V gene's germline CDR1 is SGHRS and CDR2 YFSETQ. CDR3 size: 14 residues. V lost 4 bases, J lost 8 bases, and 15 bases lay in between. CDR3 residues: CASSNDAGLEKLFF. In DNA, the CDR3 is TGCGCCAGCAGCAACGACGCGGGGCTGGAAAAACTGTTTTTT.

CDR3 DNA: TGTGCCAGCAGCTTTAGAGGATTTAGCTCTGGAAACACCATATATTTT. As protein: CASSFRGFSSGNTIYF. The chain couples TRBV7-2 to TRBJ1-3; no reliable D call. The ends were cut back, 3 bases at V and 0 bases at J, with 12 bases in the middle. CDR1 is SGHTA, CDR2 FQGNSA, per germline. The CDR3 has 16 amino acids.

This clonotype was seen just once. The V call is TRBV3-1, the J call TRBJ2-1, with 8 bases that match TRBD2. Unmatched junction bases numbered 8, after V lost 5 bases and J lost 5 bases. Per germline, CDR1 LGHDT and CDR2 YNNKEL (reference sequence). The CDR3 is made up of 15 amino acids. CDR3 bases: TGTGCCAGCAGCGGTCGGGGGGGCGGCAACAATGAGCAGTTCTTC. Residues: CASSGRGGGNNEQFF.

V is TRBV29-1 and J is TRBJ2-5, with 10 bases identical to TRBD2. The germline V gene has CDR1 SQVTM and CDR2 ANQGSEA. This CDR3 region has 13 residues. V trimming: 3 bases; J trimming: 5 bases; junction bases outside the gene matches: 3. The CDR3 here is CSVEGLALETQYF. Written as DNA, the CDR3 is TGCAGCGTTGAGGGACTAGCGTTGGAGACCCAGTACTTC.